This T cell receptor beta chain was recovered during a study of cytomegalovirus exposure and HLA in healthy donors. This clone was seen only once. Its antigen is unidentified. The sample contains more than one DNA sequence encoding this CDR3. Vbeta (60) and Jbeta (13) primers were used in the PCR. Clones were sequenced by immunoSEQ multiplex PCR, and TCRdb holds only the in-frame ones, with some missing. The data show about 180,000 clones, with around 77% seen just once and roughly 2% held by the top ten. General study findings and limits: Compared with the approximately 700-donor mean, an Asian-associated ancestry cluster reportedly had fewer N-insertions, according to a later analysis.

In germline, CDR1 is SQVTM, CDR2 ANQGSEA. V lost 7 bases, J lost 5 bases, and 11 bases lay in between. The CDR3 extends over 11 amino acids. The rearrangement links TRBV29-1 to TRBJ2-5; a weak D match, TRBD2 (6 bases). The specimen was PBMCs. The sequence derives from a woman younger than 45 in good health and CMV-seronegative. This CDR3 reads CSAPRGETQYF. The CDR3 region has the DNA TGCAGCGCTCCTCGGGGGGAGACCCAGTACTTC. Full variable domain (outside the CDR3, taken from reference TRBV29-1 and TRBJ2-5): SAVISQKPSRDICQRGTSLTIQCQVDSQVTMMFWYRQQPGQSLTLIATANQGSEATYESGFVIDKFPISRPNLTFSTLTVSNMSPEDSSIYLCSAPRGETQYFGPGTRLLVL.